The 25 T cell receptor beta chains below come from one sample, sequenced in a study of identical twins. A single record per CDR3 protein comes from TCRdb applying MiXCR to the 5' RACE reads. The sample yields about 790,000 distinct CDR3 sequences, 15% to 20% seen once. The data were also submitted as part of a second study, on T cells expressing NK-cell markers.

Sequenced material: PBMCs. The receptors stem from a woman between 18 and 29 years old in good health.

This chain connects TRBV7-2 to TRBJ2-3, with D hard to call. CDR3 size: 15 residues. V was cut by 2 bases and J by 2 bases, with 11 bases left in between. In germline, CDR1 is SGHTA, CDR2 FQGNSA. CDR3 sequence (DNA): TGTGCCAGCAGCTTAAGGCCGGGCTTCACAGATACGCAGTATTTT. Translated: CASSLRPGFTDTQYF.

This clonotype was observed a few times. The chain links TRBV10-3 to TRBJ1-2; possible D gene TRBD1, 6 bases. The V gene lost 5 bases and the J gene lost 0 bases, with 16 bases spanning the gap. The CDR3 has 16 residues. Germline V gene lookup returns CDR1 ENHRY and CDR2 SYGVKD. CDR3 in amino acids: CAISYVTGISNYGYTF. The CDR3 bases are TGTGCCATCAGTTATGTAACAGGGATTTCTAACTATGGCTACACCTTC.

The chain joins TRBV11-2 to TRBJ2-2; possible D gene TRBD1, 6 bases. Looked up from germline, CDR1 is SGHAT and CDR2 is FQNNGV. Trimming took 2 bases from V and 7 from J, leaving 20 bases between them. This CDR3 comprises 17 residues. The CDR3 loop reads CASSLRRPNRVGGELFF. As DNA, the CDR3 is TGTGCCAGCAGCTTACGAAGGCCCAACAGGGTTGGCGGGGAGCTGTTTTTT.

The chain uses TRBV5-1 and TRBJ2-7; tentatively, D is TRBD1 or TRBD2 (7 bases each). CDR1 is SGHRS and CDR2 is YFSETQ in the germline V gene. Trimming cost V 4 bases and J 2 bases, with 16 bases left between them. The CDR3 covers 15 residues. CDR3 sequence: CASSISTGTTYEQYF. DNA for the CDR3: TGCGCCAGCAGCATATCGACAGGGACTACCTACGAGCAGTACTTC.

V gene TRBV12-3 or TRBV12-4 combines with J gene TRBJ2-2; tentatively, D is TRBD2 (5 bases). This CDR3 has 13 residues. Trimming pared 6 bases from V and 7 bases from J, leaving 12 bases between. In DNA, the CDR3 is TGTGCCAGCAGCCCTCGGGGAAACGGGGAGCTGTTTTTT. Encoded protein: CASSPRGNGELFF.

CDR3 DNA: TGTGCCAGCAGCTTAGTGTCTAGCGGGGGCGAAGAGACCCAGTACTTC. It translates to CASSLVSSGGEETQYF. J is TRBJ2-5 and V is TRBV7-2, with 10 bases aligning to TRBD2. After removal of 1 base from V and 3 bases from J, the junction contained 5 bases not matched to a gene. The CDR3 sequence is 16 residues long. The germline CDR1 and CDR2 sequences are SGHTA and FQGNSA.

The gene calls are TRBV12-3 or TRBV12-4 and TRBJ2-1; 7 nucleotides line up with TRBD2. CDR3 size: 15 residues. V shed 4 bases, J shed 9 bases, and the junction held 12 bases outside the gene matches. CDR3 DNA sequence: TGTGCCAGCAGTTACGCGGGAGAGCCTAGCAGTGAGCAGTTCTTC. It encodes CASSYAGEPSSEQFF.

The table lists this clonotype with a few counts. The chain links TRBV7-6 to TRBJ1-2, with D possibly matching TRBD1 (5 bases). Germline V gene sequence: CDR1 SGHVS, CDR2 FNYEAQ. V was trimmed by 2 bases and J by 6 bases, leaving 10 bases between them. This CDR3 contains 13 residues. DNA for the CDR3: TGTGCCAGCAGCTTAAGGGGTACGGATGGCTACACCTTC. It is translated as CASSLRGTDGYTF.

This sequence joins TRBV7-2 and TRBJ1-1, with unresolved D. The CDR3 runs 15 residues. The germline V gene encodes CDR1 SGHTA and CDR2 FQGNSA. The V end lost 4 bases, the J end lost 0 bases, and 12 bases lay between the germline ends. CDR3 sequence (DNA): TGTGCCAGCAGCTCCCTGTTTGGGATGAACACTGAAGCTTTCTTT. It specifies CASSSLFGMNTEAFF.

This chain joins TRBV5-1 and TRBJ2-5; the match to TRBD1 covers 7 bases. CDR3 size: 13 residues. V lost 8 bases and J lost 5; bases outside the gene matches: 9. Germline V CDR1 and CDR2: SGHRS, YFSETQ. CDR3 DNA sequence: TGCGCCAGTGCGACAGGGCCTAGGGAGACCCAGTACTTC. This codes for CASATGPRETQYF.

The rearrangement links TRBV7-9 to TRBJ2-7; 9 positions agree with TRBD1. The CDR3 covers 14 residues. Looked up from germline, CDR1 is SEHNR and CDR2 is FQNEAQ (reference sequence). J was trimmed by 5 bases and V by 4 bases; bases with no gene match: 6. CDR3 amino acids: CASSYGDRADEQYF. The CDR3 DNA is TGTGCCAGCAGCTACGGGGACAGGGCGGACGAGCAGTACTTC.

The CDR3 spells CASSFRTNEQFF. The CDR3 coding sequence is TGTGCCAGCAGCTTCCGTACGAATGAGCAGTTCTTC. This sequence joins TRBV11-2 and TRBJ2-1; D remains ambiguous. This CDR3 comprises 12 residues. The V end was cut by 3 bases, the J end by 7 bases, with 7 bases between. Germline V gives CDR1 SGHAT, CDR2 FQNNGV.

The chain couples TRBV18 to TRBJ2-7; 9 nucleotides agree with TRBD2. The CDR3 runs 17 residues. V was clipped by 3 bases and J by 2 bases; unmatched bases: 11. Germline-derived CDR1 and CDR2 are KGHSH and LQKENI. The CDR3 sequence: CASSPKTSGFRTYEQYF. CDR3 in DNA: TGTGCCAGCTCACCGAAGACTAGCGGTTTTAGAACCTACGAGCAGTACTTC.

This clonotype came up a few times. This chain links TRBV6-1 with TRBJ1-1; 7 bases are shared with TRBD1. The CDR3 has 14 residues. The trim removed 6 bases at V and 1 base at J, leaving 5 bases unmatched. Germline-derived CDR1 and CDR2 are MNHNS and SASEGT. Here the CDR3 DNA reads TGTGCCAGCAGGACCGGGACAGCGAACACTGAAGCTTTCTTT. Protein sequence: CASRTGTANTEAFF.

This rearrangement joins TRBV18 to TRBJ2-4; TRBD2 is a possible D gene (7 bases). Germline V gives CDR1 KGHSH, CDR2 LQKENI. Trimming took 6 bases from V and 0 from J, leaving 12 bases between them. The CDR3 sequence is 15 residues long. CDR3 amino acids: CASSPAGQAKNIQYF. The CDR3 region has the DNA TGTGCCAGCTCGCCAGCGGGACAAGCCAAAAACATTCAGTACTTC.

This clonotype showed up just a few times. The chain couples TRBV5-4 to TRBJ2-3; D is unresolved. Germline V gene lookup returns CDR1 SGHNT and CDR2 YYREEE (reference sequence). Trimming took 3 bases from V and 0 from J, leaving 14 bases between them. This CDR3 has 16 amino acids. As DNA, the CDR3 is TGTGCCAGCAGCTCTGGGATGTCCCGGAGCACAGATACGCAGTATTTT. Encoded protein: CASSSGMSRSTDTQYF.

This clonotype has just a few counts. The CDR3: CASSLRDTLEQYF. CDR3 bases: TGTGCCAGCAGCTTACGGGACACCCTCGAGCAGTACTTC. This chain uses TRBV7-2 with TRBJ2-7; D may be TRBD1 (6 bases). V was cut by 2 bases and J by 6 bases, with 11 bases left in between. Germline-derived CDR1 and CDR2 are SGHTA and FQGNSA. The CDR3 is 13 residues long.

Turning to this clonotype: The junction does not match germline at one end; this may be a read error. The chain uses TRBV10-3 and TRBJ2-3; unclear D gene. Germline CDR1 ENHRY, CDR2 SYGVKD. The CDR3 has 13 amino acids. Here the CDR3 reads CAISTGRTDAQYF. As DNA, the CDR3 is TGTGCCATCAGTACCGGACGCACAGATGCGCAGTATTTT.

This clonotype has a count of ten or more. This chain uses TRBV12-3 or TRBV12-4 with TRBJ2-7; D gene unclear. Deletions cut 1 base from V and 4 bases from J, with 2 bases between. There are 11 residues in the CDR3. CDR3 in amino acids: CASSLGYEQYF. Written as DNA, the CDR3 is TGTGCCAGCAGTTTAGGGTACGAGCAGTACTTC.

CDR3 DNA sequence: TGTGCCAGCAGTTCGATATCTGGTTCACCCCTCCACTTT. Protein sequence: CASSSISGSPLHF. This chain joins TRBV12-3 or TRBV12-4 and TRBJ1-6, with D hard to call. The CDR3 sequence is 13 residues long. V lost 4 bases to trimming and J lost 9 bases, with 10 bases between them.

This clonotype was seen only a few times. The junction differs from germline at one of its ends, possibly a read error. J is TRBJ2-5 and V is TRBV6-1, with TRBD1 matching 7 bases. The CDR3 spans 14 residues. Germline CDR1 MNHNS, CDR2 SASEGT. The CDR3 DNA reads as TGTGCCAGCAGTGAAGTCGGGTCGTCCGGGACAGTCAACTTC. Protein product: CASSEVGSSGTVNF.

This clonotype turned up a few times. This chain connects TRBV5-1 to TRBJ2-3; D ambiguous. Trimming took 2 bases from V and 0 from J, leaving 13 bases between them. The CDR3 has 16 amino acids. CDR1 SGHRS and CDR2 YFSETQ come from the germline V gene. The CDR3 bases are TGCGCCAGCAGCTTTCTGAGTTTTCCAAGCACAGATACGCAGTATTTT. Protein product: CASSFLSFPSTDTQYF. Complete variable domain (other parts from reference TRBV5-1 and TRBJ2-3): KAGVTQTPRYLIKTRGQQVTLSCSPISGHRSVSWYQQTPGQGLQFLFEYFSETQRNKGNFPGRFSGRQFSNSRSEMNVSTLELGDSALYLCASSFLSFPSTDTQYFGPGTRLTVL.

This clonotype appeared many times. An end of the junction does not agree with germline; a read error may underlie this. The chain links TRBV5-1 to TRBJ2-7; no clear D gene. This CDR3 has 13 residues. Germline V gene sequence: CDR1 SGHRS, CDR2 YFSETQ. This chain's CDR3 is CASSLEAAYEQYF. Written as DNA, the CDR3 is TGTGCCAGCAGCTTAGAGGCAGCTTACGAGCAGTACTTC.

In this sample, this clonotype turned up a few times. J is TRBJ1-1 and V is TRBV18; TRBD1 matches 7 bases. In germline, CDR1 is KGHSH, CDR2 LQKENI. With V trimmed by 0 bases and J by 5 bases, 6 bases remained unmatched. The CDR3 runs 15 residues. The CDR3 DNA follows: TGTGCCAGCTCACCACCGAAGGGGGCCTTAACTGAAGCTTTCTTT. This translates into CASSPPKGALTEAFF.

This clonotype occurred a few times. This chain links TRBV19 with TRBJ2-1, with 12 bases that match TRBD2. CDR3 length: 15 amino acids. Germline V gives CDR1 LNHDA, CDR2 SQIVND (reference sequence). Trimming removed 4 bases from V and 4 bases from J; junction bases left unmatched: 2. DNA of the CDR3: TGTGCCAGTAGTAGGACTAGCGGGATGTACAATGAGCAGTTCTTC. Amino acids: CASSRTSGMYNEQFF.